These 20 T cell receptor beta chains came from one sample sequenced in a study of cytomegalovirus exposure and HLA in healthy donors. PCR was performed using 60 Vbeta and 13 Jbeta primers. Measured with immunoSEQ multiplex PCR; TCRdb has only the in-frame clones, and not every one. Seen here are 130,000 or so clones, around 8.5% observed once, and the top ten hold 5% to 7%. The sequencing sample was made of PBMCs. These receptors came from a man in his forties in good health and CMV-seronegative.

This clone has more than one count but fewer than ten. The rearrangement links TRBV7-2 to TRBJ1-5, with D perhaps TRBD1 (5 bases). Germline CDR1 reads SGHTA; CDR2 reads FQGNSA. The CDR3 runs 16 residues. V shed 1 base and J shed 0 bases, with 10 bases lying between them. The CDR3 region has the DNA TGTGCCAGCAGCTTAGTTGGGGGGTATAGCAATCAGCCCCAGCATTTT. Encoded protein: CASSLVGGYSNQPQHF.

This clone turned up a few times. This sequence joins TRBV30 and TRBJ2-5, with D unresolved. This CDR3 region has 11 residues. Trimming removed 3 bases at V and 5 bases at J, with 7 bases between. Germline CDR1 is GTSNPN and CDR2 is SVGIG (reference sequence). The CDR3 sequence: CAWSSQETQYF. The DNA of the CDR3 is TGTGCCTGGAGCAGTCAGGAGACCCAGTACTTC.

In its sample, this clone was seen a few times. CDR3: CASSSGHLLWSSPLHF. CDR3 sequence (DNA): TGTGCCAGCAGCTCGGGACACCTTCTTTGGAGTTCACCCCTCCACTTT. The chain has TRBV5-5 and TRBJ1-6; a weak D match, TRBD1 (6 bases). The germline V and J ends were trimmed by 3 bases and 9 bases, with 19 bases remaining between them. Germline V CDR1 and CDR2: SGHKS, YYEKEE (reference sequence). The CDR3 consists of 16 residues.

This clone was found a few times. V gene TRBV18 combines with J gene TRBJ2-2, with 7 nucleotides matching TRBD1. Germline-derived CDR1 and CDR2 are KGHSH and LQKENI. The V segment lost 1 base and the J segment 7 bases; nucleotides outside the gene matches: 3. This CDR3 is built from 14 residues. CDR3 sequence (DNA): TGTGCCAGCTCACCACAGGGGGCGGACGGGGAGCTGTTTTTT. Its translation is CASSPQGADGELFF.

This clone was recorded a few times. The chain joins TRBV7-8 to TRBJ1-4; unclear D gene. This CDR3 has 14 residues. Per germline, CDR1 SGHVS and CDR2 FQNEAQ. Trimming removed 5 bases at V and 7 bases at J, with 14 bases between. CDR3 nucleotides: TGTGCCAGCAGCCTAGGAGGAATCGGTGAAAAACTGTTTTTT. It encodes CASSLGGIGEKLFF.

In its sample, this clone was seen a few times. The chain joins TRBV5-1 to TRBJ2-2; D not resolved. The CDR3 contains 16 residues. Per germline, CDR1 SGHRS and CDR2 YFSETQ. Trimming cost V 0 bases and J 1 base, with 10 bases left between them. Here the CDR3 reads CASSLALNLNTGELFF. CDR3 DNA: TGCGCCAGCAGCTTGGCTCTCAACTTGAACACCGGGGAGCTGTTTTTT.

Details on this clone: At one boundary the junction diverges from the germline segment, which might be a read error. The V gene is TRBV5-6, the J gene TRBJ1-1; D uncertain. The length of the CDR3 is 12 residues. Germline loops: CDR1 SGHDT, CDR2 YYEEEE. The CDR3 here is CASRLETGGAFF. DNA for the CDR3: TGTGCCAGCAGATTGGAGACGGGAGGAGCTTTCTTT.

The sample holds a few counts of this clone. The rearrangement uses TRBV2 and TRBJ1-5; 8 nucleotides align to TRBD1. CDR1 and CDR2 (germline): SNHLY, FYNNEI. The CDR3 contains 14 residues. V trimming: 6 bases; J trimming: 7 bases; junction bases outside the gene matches: 8. The CDR3 sequence: CASSADRGYQPQHF. As DNA, the CDR3 is TGTGCCAGCAGCGCTGACAGGGGTTACCAGCCCCAGCATTTT.

This clone was seen a handful of times. V is TRBV15 and J is TRBJ2-3, with TRBD2 matching over 8 bases. V lost 3 bases and J lost 0; bases outside the gene matches: 5. This CDR3 region has 16 residues. Germline lookup yields CDR1 LNHNV and CDR2 YYDKDF (reference sequence). Written as DNA, the CDR3 is TGTGCCACCAGCAGCCGACTAGCGACTAGCACAGATACGCAGTATTTT. This codes for CATSSRLATSTDTQYF. Drawing the rest from reference TRBV15 and TRBJ2-3, the complete variable domain is DAMVIQNPRYQVTQFGKPVTLSCSQTLNHNVMYWYQQKSSQAPKLLFHYYDKDFNNEADTPDNFQSRRPNTSFCFLDIRSPGLGDTAMYLCATSSRLATSTDTQYFGPGTRLTVL.

Here the CDR3 DNA reads TGTGCTGCCTTCCTACAGGGGCAAGCTTTCTTT. The encoded protein is CAAFLQGQAFF. This chain links TRBV28 with TRBJ1-1, with TRBD1 matching 7 bases. Germline V gene sequence: CDR1 MDHEN, CDR2 SYDVKM. CDR3 length: 11 amino acids.

This clone was found a few times. The CDR3 nucleotides are TGTGCCAGCAGTGAGGGGACTAGCGGGGTCGAGCAGTACTTC. Its protein product is CASSEGTSGVEQYF. This chain connects TRBV6-1 to TRBJ2-7, with 13 positions matching TRBD2. Looked up from germline, CDR1 is MNHNS and CDR2 is SASEGT. V was clipped by 3 bases and J by 6 bases; unmatched bases: 2. This CDR3 has 14 residues.

This clone was detected only a few times. The chain links TRBV14 to TRBJ2-2, with 7 bases matching TRBD2. In germline, CDR1 is SGHDN, CDR2 FVKESK. The CDR3 is 16 amino acids. J was trimmed by 3 bases and V by 5 bases; bases with no gene match: 9. The CDR3 loop reads CASSTSTSADTGELFF. Here the CDR3 DNA reads TGTGCCAGCAGCACTTCAACTAGCGCTGACACCGGGGAGCTGTTTTTT.

J is TRBJ2-7 and V is TRBV6-5; 7 nucleotides agree with TRBD2. The CDR3 has 14 residues. Trimming cost V 0 bases and J 3 bases; bases outside gene matches: 2. CDR1 MNHEY and CDR2 SVGAGI come from the germline V gene. CDR3 coding DNA: TGTGCCAGCAGTTACTCGGTAGCGGGCTACGAGCAGTACTTC. It codes for CASSYSVAGYEQYF.

V and J are TRBV7-9 and TRBJ1-1; D gene ambiguous. This CDR3 is built from 12 residues. V lost 5 bases and J 1 base, leaving 5 bases between the germline ends. Per germline, CDR1 SEHNR and CDR2 FQNEAQ (reference sequence). DNA of the CDR3: TGTGCCAGCAGCCGACAGAACACTGAAGCTTTCTTT. This translates into CASSRQNTEAFF.

The chain is built from TRBV6-5 and TRBJ2-1; the D is unclear. Germline loops: CDR1 MNHEY, CDR2 SVGAGI. The CDR3 contains 13 residues. V lost 2 bases and J 7 bases, leaving 9 bases between the germline ends. CDR3 nucleotide sequence: TGTGCCAGCAGTTACCTTCCTCTGAATGAGCAGTTCTTC. Its translation is CASSYLPLNEQFF.

The V gene is TRBV9, the J gene TRBJ2-7, with D tentatively TRBD2 (6 bases). Trimming shortened V by 0 bases and J by 6 bases, and 10 bases separated the two germline ends. Germline values: CDR1 SGDLS, CDR2 YYNGEE. The CDR3 runs 13 residues. This CDR3 is CASSVGPAGEQYF. The CDR3 DNA is TGTGCCAGCAGCGTAGGGCCAGCGGGCGAGCAGTACTTC.

In its sample, this clone was seen a few times. The rearrangement uses TRBV10-1 and TRBJ2-3; tentative D call: TRBD2 (7 bases). The length of the CDR3 is 14 residues. Trimming took off 3 bases at V and 4 bases at J, with 11 bases between the two ends. Germline lookup yields CDR1 WNHNN and CDR2 SYGVQD (reference sequence). This chain's CDR3 is CASSEGGAPDTQYF. The CDR3 DNA reads as TGCGCCAGCAGTGAAGGGGGGGCCCCAGATACGCAGTATTTT.

This sequence joins TRBV7-6 and TRBJ1-4; weak D call: TRBD1 (5 bases). Germline values: CDR1 SGHVS, CDR2 FNYEAQ. Trimming took 5 bases from V and 0 from J, leaving 13 bases between them. The CDR3 covers 16 residues. The CDR3 loop is CASSGRTGATNEKLFF. The DNA for the CDR3 is TGTGCCAGCAGCGGAAGAACAGGAGCAACTAATGAAAAACTGTTTTTT.

There are a few counts of this clone. The V call is TRBV7-6, the J call TRBJ2-1; 8 bases fit TRBD2. Germline CDR1 SGHVS, CDR2 FNYEAQ. The CDR3 length is 19 residues. Trimming took 4 bases from V and 0 from J; bases not matched to a gene: 14. CDR3 in amino acids: CASSSREAAGASSYNEQFF. As DNA, the CDR3 is TGTGCCAGCAGCTCCAGGGAGGCAGCGGGGGCCAGCTCCTACAATGAGCAGTTCTTC. The full variable domain, its missing parts supplied by reference TRBV7-6 and TRBJ2-1, is GAGVSQSPRYKVTKRGQDVALRCDPISGHVSLYWYRQALGQGPEFLTYFNYEAQQDKSGLPNDRFSAERPEGSISTLTIQRTEQRDSAMYRCASSSREAAGASSYNEQFFGPGTRLTVL.

Only a few counts were recorded for this clone. The chain combines TRBV18 with TRBJ1-5; 8 nucleotides line up with TRBD1. The CDR3 is 14 residues long. Germline V gene sequence: CDR1 KGHSH, CDR2 LQKENI. Trimming removed 4 bases from V and 3 bases from J; junction bases left unmatched: 2. The CDR3 is CASSLGQDNQPQHF. CDR3 bases: TGTGCCAGCTCACTGGGACAGGACAATCAGCCCCAGCATTTT. The variable domain in full, with the rest retrieved from reference TRBV18 and TRBJ1-5, is NAGVMQNPRHLVRRRGQEARLRCSPMKGHSHVYWYRQLPEEGLKFMVYLQKENIIDESGMPKERFSAEFPKEGPSILRIQQVVRGDSAAYFCASSLGQDNQPQHFGDGTRLSIL.